Following are 26 T cell receptor beta chains from one sample sequenced in a study of T cell clones after liver transplantation. Libraries were prepared by immunoSEQ multiplex PCR; TCRdb keeps only in-frame clonotypes and omits some of them. The sample carries about 71,000 clones, about four fifths recorded once. Sequenced here: CD4+ T cells from blood, sampled 12 months after liver transplant. Every receptor here comes from a human patient who received a liver transplant. These T cells may partly come from the graft donor.

The rearrangement uses TRBV5-1 and TRBJ2-3; TRBD1 matches at 7 bases. The trim removed 2 bases at V and 2 bases at J, leaving 2 bases unmatched. This CDR3 is 14 amino acids long. Germline lookup yields CDR1 SGHRS and CDR2 YFSETQ. CDR3 in DNA: TGCGCCAGCAGCTTAGGGACAGTCACAGATACGCAGTATTTT. Its protein product is CASSLGTVTDTQYF.

This chain links TRBV5-1 with TRBJ2-5; TRBD2 aligns across 10 bases. Losses at the gene ends were 4 bases for V and 1 base for J; bases not matched to a gene: 4. CDR1 is SGHRS, CDR2 YFSETQ, per germline. There are 15 residues in the CDR3. The CDR3 sequence: CASSELAGIQETQYF. DNA of the CDR3: TGCGCCAGCAGCGAACTAGCGGGGATCCAAGAGACCCAGTACTTC.

The genes are TRBV5-1 and TRBJ2-3; D gene uncertain. V lost 0 bases and J 5 bases, leaving 4 bases between the germline ends. Looked up from germline, CDR1 is SGHRS and CDR2 is YFSETQ. This CDR3 contains 12 residues. CDR3 DNA sequence: TGCGCCAGCAGCTTGGCCAAAGATACGCAGTATTTT. Encoded protein: CASSLAKDTQYF.

This chain joins TRBV27 and TRBJ2-5; D uncertain. This CDR3 is built from 13 residues. V lost 5 bases, J lost 1 base, and 8 bases lay in between. CDR1 and CDR2 from the germline V gene are MNHEY and SMNVEV (reference sequence). The chain's CDR3 is CASSPYSQETQYF. Here the CDR3 DNA reads TGTGCCAGCAGTCCCTACTCCCAAGAGACCCAGTACTTC.

V usage is TRBV5-1 and J usage is TRBJ2-3; 7 bases map to TRBD2. Losses at the gene ends were 4 bases for V and 3 bases for J; bases not matched to a gene: 5. The CDR3 is 14 residues long. Germline V gives CDR1 SGHRS, CDR2 YFSETQ. The CDR3 spells CASSVSGGTDTQYF. The DNA of the CDR3 is TGCGCCAGCAGCGTGTCGGGAGGAACAGATACGCAGTATTTT.

The table lists this clone with a few counts. The rearrangement uses TRBV5-4 and TRBJ2-3; 10 positions match TRBD1. The CDR3 is made up of 16 amino acids. Germline trimming cut 3 bases from V and 2 bases from J; bases unmatched to any gene: 6. Germline lookup yields CDR1 SGHNT and CDR2 YYREEE (reference sequence). CDR3 in amino acids: CASSSPGTGATDTQYF. The CDR3 nucleotides read TGTGCCAGCAGCTCGCCGGGGACAGGGGCCACAGATACGCAGTATTTT. The full variable domain, its missing parts supplied by reference TRBV5-4 and TRBJ2-3, is ETGVTQSPTHLIKTRGQQVTLRCSSQSGHNTVSWYQQALGQGPQFIFQYYREEENGRGNFPPRFSGLQFPNYSSELNVNALELDDSALYLCASSSPGTGATDTQYFGPGTRLTVL.

This chain links TRBV18 with TRBJ2-1, with 7 positions matching TRBD2. Germline values: CDR1 KGHSH, CDR2 LQKENI. J gave up 8 bases and V 2 bases, and 6 bases lay outside the gene matches. This CDR3 spans 14 amino acids. CDR3 nucleotides: TGTGCCAGCTCACCAGTGGGGGGGTACGATGAGCAGTTCTTC. Its translation: CASSPVGGYDEQFF.

The rearrangement links TRBV7-2 to TRBJ1-4; possible D gene TRBD1, 6 bases. The V and J ends lost 3 bases and 5 bases respectively, with 10 bases between them. The CDR3 runs 14 residues. Germline CDR1 and CDR2: SGHTA and FQGNSA. The CDR3 region is CASSLAGVNEKLFF. The CDR3, as DNA: TGTGCCAGCAGCTTGGCAGGGGTGAATGAAAAACTGTTTTTT.

The V gene is TRBV18, the J gene TRBJ1-5; TRBD1 is a possible D gene (5 bases). Germline values: CDR1 KGHSH, CDR2 LQKENI. The CDR3 totals 16 residues. V lost 3 bases to trimming and J lost 1 base, with 13 bases between them. The DNA for the CDR3 is TGTGCCAGCTCACCCTATTCAGGGTTAAGCAATCAGCCCCAGCATTTT. It codes for CASSPYSGLSNQPQHF.

This clone was counted only a few times. The J gene is TRBJ2-1, the V gene TRBV7-9, with D possibly matching TRBD1 (8 bases). The CDR3 length is 15 residues. From germline, CDR1 is SEHNR and CDR2 FQNEAQ (reference sequence). The V end lost 2 bases, the J end lost 9 bases, and 17 bases lay between the germline ends. The CDR3 loop is CASSLFRQGRGEQFF. In DNA form, the CDR3 reads TGTGCCAGCAGCTTATTTAGACAGGGGAGGGGTGAGCAGTTCTTC.

The chain recombines TRBV11-2 with TRBJ1-4, with no clear D. Trimming took 1 base from V and 3 from J, leaving 3 bases between them. This CDR3 region has 13 residues. The germline V gene has CDR1 SGHAT and CDR2 FQNNGV. The CDR3 region is CASSLGANEKLFF. CDR3 bases: TGTGCCAGCAGCTTAGGGGCTAATGAAAAACTGTTTTTT.

The CDR3 sequence is CASIGKRRSEEPQHF. Here the CDR3 DNA reads TGTGCCAGCATCGGAAAGCGCAGGTCCGAGGAGCCCCAGCATTTT. The gene calls are TRBV6-6 and TRBJ1-5, with D unresolved. The V and J ends lost 7 bases and 8 bases respectively, with 21 bases between them. Germline CDR1 and CDR2: MNHNY and SVGAGI (reference sequence). The CDR3 sequence is 15 residues long.

This clone was observed a few times. V gene TRBV7-8 combines with J gene TRBJ1-2; possible D gene TRBD1, 5 bases. The CDR3 length is 16 residues. V lost 4 bases to trimming and J lost 0 bases, with 15 bases between them. Germline CDR1 SGHVS, CDR2 FQNEAQ. The DNA for the CDR3 is TGTGCCAGCAGCTGGGCCTCCGGGACCGCTAACTATGGCTACACCTTC. It codes for CASSWASGTANYGYTF.

The gene calls are TRBV6-5 and TRBJ1-5; possible D gene TRBD1, 5 bases. Germline assignment: CDR1 MNHEY and CDR2 SVGAGI. Trimming pared 4 bases from V and 4 bases from J, leaving 8 bases between. CDR3 length: 13 amino acids. The DNA of the CDR3 is TGTGCCAGCAGTTCCTACAGGAATCAGCCCCAGCATTTT. This translates into CASSSYRNQPQHF.

The chain couples TRBV4-2 to TRBJ2-5; 16 nucleotides match TRBD2. This CDR3 has 21 residues. Germline CDR1 LGHNA, CDR2 YNFKEQ. Unmatched junction bases numbered 13, after V lost 0 bases and J lost 3 bases. The chain's CDR3 is CASSQDVGTSGRVGWKETQYF. The CDR3 DNA reads TGTGCCAGCAGCCAAGATGTCGGGACTAGCGGGAGGGTGGGCTGGAAAGAGACCCAGTACTTC.

Note on this clone: Other DNA sequences in the same sample also yield this CDR3. The chain employs TRBV30 and TRBJ2-7; TRBD2 agrees at 13 bases. The CDR3 covers 14 residues. V trimming: 5 bases; J trimming: 3 bases; junction bases outside the gene matches: 4. Per the germline V gene, CDR1 is GTSNPN and CDR2 is SVGIG (reference sequence). The CDR3 spells CAWVRTSGSYEQYF. The CDR3 region has the DNA TGTGCCTGGGTTAGGACTAGCGGGAGCTACGAGCAGTACTTC.

The gene calls are TRBV7-9 and TRBJ1-6; maybe TRBD1 (6 bases). The CDR3 runs to 15 residues. V lost 5 bases, J lost 7 bases, and 15 bases lay in between. Germline loops: CDR1 SEHNR, CDR2 FQNEAQ (reference sequence). In DNA, the CDR3 is TGTGCCAGCAGCCTTACCGGGACACAAAATTCACCCCTCCACTTT. It specifies CASSLTGTQNSPLHF.

CDR3 nucleotides: TGTGCCAGCGGGCGGACAGCTAATACCTACGAGCAGTACTTC. Residues: CASGRTANTYEQYF. The chain has TRBV27 and TRBJ2-7, with a tentative D call TRBD1 (6 bases). V was shortened by 8 bases and J by 2 bases, with 16 bases between the two germline ends. The germline gives CDR1 MNHEY, CDR2 SMNVEV (reference sequence). This CDR3 is 14 amino acids long.

The rearrangement links TRBV4-1 to TRBJ1-2, with 7 bases identical to TRBD1. The CDR3 contains 16 residues. The V and J ends lost 0 bases and 0 bases, in that order; junction bases with no gene match: 4. Germline CDR1 is MGHRA and CDR2 is YSYEKL. CDR3 region: CASSQDAGGSNYGYTF. The CDR3 nucleotides read TGCGCCAGCAGCCAAGACGCAGGGGGGTCTAACTATGGCTACACCTTC.

V is TRBV6-6 and J is TRBJ1-2, with D perhaps TRBD1 (5 bases). The CDR3 runs to 15 residues. Germline-derived CDR1 and CDR2 are MNHNY and SVGAGI (reference sequence). V lost 7 bases and J 4 bases, leaving 19 bases between the germline ends. CDR3 nucleotides: TGTGCCAGCACCCCACTCCCGACAGAATCCTATGGCTACACCTTC. This sequence encodes CASTPLPTESYGYTF.

The V call is TRBV5-4, the J call TRBJ2-5, with a tentative D call TRBD1 (6 bases). The CDR3 runs to 14 residues. Germline V CDR1 and CDR2: SGHNT, YYREEE (reference sequence). Trimming removed 3 bases at V and 5 bases at J, with 14 bases between. The CDR3: CASSWTQGVETQYF. For the CDR3, the DNA is TGTGCCAGCAGCTGGACACAGGGTGTGGAGACCCAGTACTTC.

This clone was seen only once. V is TRBV28 and J is TRBJ1-5; no clear D. V lost 5 bases, J lost 4 bases, and 6 bases lay in between. The CDR3 is made up of 12 amino acids. Germline V gene lookup returns CDR1 MDHEN and CDR2 SYDVKM. CDR3 nucleotide sequence: TGTGCCAGCAGTCCCCCGAATCAGCCCCAGCATTTT. It is translated as CASSPPNQPQHF.

The chain joins TRBV5-4 to TRBJ1-1; 7 bases are shared with TRBD1. The CDR3 is made up of 14 amino acids. CDR1 SGHNT and CDR2 YYREEE come from the germline V gene (reference sequence). V lost 0 bases to trimming and J lost 7 bases; unmatched junction nucleotides: 6. The CDR3 protein is CASSLEGAEGEAFF. The CDR3 coding sequence is TGTGCCAGCAGCTTGGAGGGGGCCGAGGGTGAAGCTTTCTTT.

This chain connects TRBV28 to TRBJ1-5; weak D call: TRBD1 (5 bases). Deletions cut 7 bases from V and 6 bases from J, with 19 bases between. Germline V lookup: CDR1 MDHEN, CDR2 SYDVKM. This CDR3 has 15 residues. In DNA, the CDR3 is TGTGCCAGCACCGACGGACATTCGATTGGTCAGCCCCAGCATTTT. Protein sequence: CASTDGHSIGQPQHF.

For this clone: The junction does not match germline at one end; this may be a read error. The rearrangement links TRBV7-2 to TRBJ2-5, with D maybe TRBD2 (6 bases). In germline, CDR1 is SGHTA, CDR2 FQGNSA. The CDR3 covers 14 residues. CDR3 amino acids: CASSLAGGKETQYF. The DNA for the CDR3 is TGTGCCAGCAGCCTAGCCGGCGGGAAGGAGACCCAGTACTTC.

The gene calls are TRBV28 and TRBJ2-2; D unresolved. The CDR3 has 16 amino acids. The germline CDR1 and CDR2 sequences are MDHEN and SYDVKM. Trimming stripped 3 bases from V and 0 bases from J, with 11 bases between. CDR3 nucleotide sequence: TGTGCCAGCAGTTTGAGAAGCTACTCGAACACCGGGGAGCTGTTTTTT. It encodes CASSLRSYSNTGELFF.